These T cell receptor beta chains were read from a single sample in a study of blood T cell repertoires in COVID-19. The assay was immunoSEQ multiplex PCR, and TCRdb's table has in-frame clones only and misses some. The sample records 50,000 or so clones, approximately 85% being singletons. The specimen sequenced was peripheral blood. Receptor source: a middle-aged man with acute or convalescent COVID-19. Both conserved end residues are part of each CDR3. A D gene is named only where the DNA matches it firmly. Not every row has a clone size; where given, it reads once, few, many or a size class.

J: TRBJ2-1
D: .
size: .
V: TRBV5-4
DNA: TGTGCCAGCAGCTTTGGGGGGTCGAGCTCCTACAATGAGCAGTTCTTC
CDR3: CASSFGGSSSYNEQFF

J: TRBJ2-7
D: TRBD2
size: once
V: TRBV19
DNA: TGTGCCAGTAGTATATCTAGCGGGCTAACCTACGAGCAGTACTTC
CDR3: CASSISSGLTYEQYF

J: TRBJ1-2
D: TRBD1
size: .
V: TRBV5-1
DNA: TGCGCCAGCAGCTTGGGAGGGACAGGGGGCTCCTATAACTATGGCTACACCTTC
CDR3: CASSLGGTGGSYNYGYTF

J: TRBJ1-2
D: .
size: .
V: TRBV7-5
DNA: TGTGTCAGAAGCTTAGTTTTCTGGACAGGGGACTTATGGGGCTACACCTTC
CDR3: CVRSLVFWTGDLWGYTF

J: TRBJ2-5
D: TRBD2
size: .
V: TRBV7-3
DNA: TGTGCCAGCAGCTTAATGGTAGCGGGGGGGCCAGAGACCCAGTACTTC
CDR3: CASSLMVAGGPETQYF

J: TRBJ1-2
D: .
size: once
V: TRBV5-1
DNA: TGCGCCAGCAGCGATGGCCGGGTAGCCGGAGGCTTC
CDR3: CASSDGRVAGGF

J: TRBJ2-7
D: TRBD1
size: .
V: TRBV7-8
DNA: TGTGCCAGCAGAGCTTACCTGGGACGGGACAGCCCCTACGAGCAGTACTTC
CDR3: CASRAYLGRDSPYEQYF

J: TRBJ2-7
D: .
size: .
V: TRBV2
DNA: TGTGCCAGCAGTGAATTTCCGGGGAGCTCCTACGAGCAGTACTTC
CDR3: CASSEFPGSSYEQYF

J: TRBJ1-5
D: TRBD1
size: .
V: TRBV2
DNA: TGTGCCAGCGACCGGGACAGTAATCAGCCCCAGCATTTT
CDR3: CASDRDSNQPQHF

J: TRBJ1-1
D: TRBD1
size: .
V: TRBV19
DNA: TGTGCCAGTAGTGCTCGGACAGGGGCAGGAGGCACTGAAGCTTTCTTT
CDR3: CASSARTGAGGTEAFF

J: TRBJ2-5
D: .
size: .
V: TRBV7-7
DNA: TGTGCCAGCAGCTTAGGCCAGGGTCTAGGGGAGACCCAGTACTTC
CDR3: CASSLGQGLGETQYF

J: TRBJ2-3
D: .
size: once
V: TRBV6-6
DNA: TGTGCCAGCAGTTACGGGCCAACACGGAGCACAGATACGCAGTATTTT
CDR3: CASSYGPTRSTDTQYF

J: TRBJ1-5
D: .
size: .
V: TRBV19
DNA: TGTGCCAGTAGTTTGGGGCCTCAGCCCCAGCATTTT
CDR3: CASSLGPQPQHF

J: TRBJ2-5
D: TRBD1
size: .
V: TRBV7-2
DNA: TGTGCCAGCAGAGAGGGGACAGCCCAAGAGACCCAGTACTTC
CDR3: CASREGTAQETQYF

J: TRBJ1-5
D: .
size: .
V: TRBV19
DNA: TGTGCCAGTAGTATCTCGGTGGGCAGGCACAATCAGCCCCAGCATTTT
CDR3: CASSISVGRHNQPQHF

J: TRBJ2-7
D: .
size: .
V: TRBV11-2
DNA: TGTGCCAGCAGCTTAAGACGGGGGAACTACGAGCAGTACTTC
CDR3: CASSLRRGNYEQYF

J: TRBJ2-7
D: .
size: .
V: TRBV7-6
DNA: TGTGCCAGCAGCAAAGGACAGCGCTCCTACGAGCAGTACTTC
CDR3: CASSKGQRSYEQYF

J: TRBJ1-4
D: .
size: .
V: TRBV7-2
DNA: TGTGCCAGCAGCTTAGTAAGGGGCAGAACTAATGAAAAACTGTTTTTT
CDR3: CASSLVRGRTNEKLFF

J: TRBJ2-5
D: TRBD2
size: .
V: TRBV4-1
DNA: TGCGCCAGCAGCCAAGAGGGACTAGCGGAGACCCAGTACTTC
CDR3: CASSQEGLAETQYF

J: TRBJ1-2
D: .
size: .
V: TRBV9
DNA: TGTGCCAGCAGCGCCCAGGGGATTGATAACTATGGCTACACCTTC
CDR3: CASSAQGIDNYGYTF

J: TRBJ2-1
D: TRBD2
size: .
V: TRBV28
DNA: TGTGCCAGCGCTTCCGGGACTAGAGGGTCCAATGAGCAGTTCTTC
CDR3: CASASGTRGSNEQFF

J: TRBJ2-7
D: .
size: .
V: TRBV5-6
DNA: TGTGCCAGCAGCTTGGGAATAGCGGACTCCTACGAGCAGTACTTC
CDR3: CASSLGIADSYEQYF

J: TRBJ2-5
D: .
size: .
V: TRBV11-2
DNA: TGTGCCAGCAGCACGGGGTTGTCGAAGACCCAGTACTTC
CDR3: CASSTGLSKTQYF

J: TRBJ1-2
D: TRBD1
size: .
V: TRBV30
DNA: TGTGCCTGGAGTGCAAGGGACAGAGTATATGGCTACACCTTC
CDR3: CAWSARDRVYGYTF

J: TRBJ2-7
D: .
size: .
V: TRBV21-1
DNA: TGTGCCAGCAAAACAAGCGGTTACGAGCAGTACTTC
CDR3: CASKTSGYEQYF

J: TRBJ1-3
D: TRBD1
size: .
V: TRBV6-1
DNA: TGTGCCAGCAGTGACCCAGGGCTCGTGACAGGGTTGGATTTT
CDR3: CASSDPGLVTGLDF

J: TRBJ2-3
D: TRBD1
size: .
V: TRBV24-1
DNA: TGTGCCACCAGTGCTTTGGTAGGGACAGCTGCAGATACGCAGTATTTT
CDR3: CATSALVGTAADTQYF

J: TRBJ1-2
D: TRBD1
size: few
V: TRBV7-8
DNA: TGTGCCAGCAGCTTAGGGCCGGGACAGGGCTATGGCTACACCTTC
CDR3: CASSLGPGQGYGYTF

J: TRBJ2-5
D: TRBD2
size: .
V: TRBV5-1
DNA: TGCGCCAGCAGCTCAGGGACTAGCGGGGGAGAGGGGACCCAGTACTTC
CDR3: CASSSGTSGGEGTQYF

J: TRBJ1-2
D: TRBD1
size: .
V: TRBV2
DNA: TGTGCCAGCAACCCGGACAGGGATGCCTATGGCTACACCTTC
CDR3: CASNPDRDAYGYTF

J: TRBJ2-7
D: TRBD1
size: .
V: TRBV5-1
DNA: TGCGCCAGCAGCTTCGGACAGGGGGCCGGCGAGCAGTACTTC
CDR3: CASSFGQGAGEQYF

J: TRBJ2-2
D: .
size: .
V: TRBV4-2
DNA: TGTGCCAGCAGTCGTCGTTGGGGCCAGAGTGGTACCGGGGAGCTGTTTTTT
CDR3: CASSRRWGQSGTGELFF

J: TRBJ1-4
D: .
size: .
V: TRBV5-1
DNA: TGCGCCAGCAGCTTGACGGGAAATGAAAAACTGTTTTTT
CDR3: CASSLTGNEKLFF

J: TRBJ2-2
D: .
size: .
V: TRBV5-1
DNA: TGCGCCAGCAGCTCACAGGGTTTAGGCACCGGGGAGCTGTTTTTT
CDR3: CASSSQGLGTGELFF

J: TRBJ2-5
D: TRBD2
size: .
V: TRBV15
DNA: TGTGCCACCAGCCCCGGGAGGGGTGGGGAGACCCAGTACTTC
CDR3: CATSPGRGGETQYF

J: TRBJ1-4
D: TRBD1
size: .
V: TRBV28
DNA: TGTGCCAGCGACCCGGGACAGGGGTTTGAAAAACTGTTTTTT
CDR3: CASDPGQGFEKLFF

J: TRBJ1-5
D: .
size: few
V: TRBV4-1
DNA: TGCGCCAGCAGCCAAGATTTTCGGGGGTCGTTTAGCAATCAGCCCCAGCATTTT
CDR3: CASSQDFRGSFSNQPQHF

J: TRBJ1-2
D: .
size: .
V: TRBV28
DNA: TGTGCCAGCAGCCCTGGGGGCCGCTATGGCTACACCTTC
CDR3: CASSPGGRYGYTF

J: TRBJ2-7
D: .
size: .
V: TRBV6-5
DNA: TGTGCCAGCATAGTTTCATTCCACGAGCAGTACTTC
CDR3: CASIVSFHEQYF

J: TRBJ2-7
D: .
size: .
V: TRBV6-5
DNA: TGTGCCAGCCACAGGGATGTACGTTCCTACGAGCAGTACTTC
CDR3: CASHRDVRSYEQYF

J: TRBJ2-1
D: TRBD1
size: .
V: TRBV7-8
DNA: TGTGCCAGCAGCTTAGGAGGACAGGGTTGGGGTGAGCAGTTCTTC
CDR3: CASSLGGQGWGEQFF

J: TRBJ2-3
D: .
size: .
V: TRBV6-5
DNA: TGTGCCAGCAGTTACTCCGAGTCCGATATTGCCCCTAAGTATTTT
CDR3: CASSYSESDIAPKYF

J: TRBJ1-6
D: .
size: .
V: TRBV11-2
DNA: TGTGCCAGCAGCTTAGACGCGAGCTCCTATAATTCACCCCTCCACTTT
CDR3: CASSLDASSYNSPLHF

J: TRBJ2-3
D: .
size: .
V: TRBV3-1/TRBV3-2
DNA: TGTGCCAGCAGCCCCCGGACCGAGCGGTATACGCAGTATTTT
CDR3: CASSPRTERYTQYF

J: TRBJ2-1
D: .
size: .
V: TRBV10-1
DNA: TGCGCCAGCAGTGACAGGGGTTCCTACAATGAGCAGTTCTTC
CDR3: CASSDRGSYNEQFF

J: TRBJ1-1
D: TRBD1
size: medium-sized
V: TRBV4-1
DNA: TGCGCCAGCAGCCAATCACAGGGGGTCGCTGAAGCTTTCTTT
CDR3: CASSQSQGVAEAFF

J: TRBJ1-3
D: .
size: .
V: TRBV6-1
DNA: TGTGCCAGCAGTGAAGCGGGGGGTTCTGGAAACACCATATATTTT
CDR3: CASSEAGGSGNTIYF

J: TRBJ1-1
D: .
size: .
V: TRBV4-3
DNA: TGCGCCAGCAGCCACCGGTCACAGGGTTTTGGAGGAGGAGTGGTGGGAACTGAAGCTTTCTTT
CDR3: CASSHRSQGFGGGVVGTEAFF

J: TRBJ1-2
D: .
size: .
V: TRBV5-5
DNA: TGTGCCAGCAGCTTAGTTCGGGAGACACATGGCTACACCTTC
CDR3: CASSLVRETHGYTF

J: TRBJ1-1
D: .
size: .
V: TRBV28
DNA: TGTGCCAGCCGGGGGGGACCTCGACGAACTGAAGCTTTCTTT
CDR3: CASRGGPRRTEAFF

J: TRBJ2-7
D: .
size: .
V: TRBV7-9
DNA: TGTGCCAGCAGCTCCCAGGACACCCCCTACGAGCAGTACTTC
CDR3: CASSSQDTPYEQYF

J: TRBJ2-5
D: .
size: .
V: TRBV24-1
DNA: TGTGCCACCAGTGATGCTAACCAAGAGACCCAGTACTTC
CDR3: CATSDANQETQYF

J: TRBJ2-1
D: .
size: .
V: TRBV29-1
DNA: TGCAGCGGGCACCGGGTCTCGGGTGAGCAGTTCTTC
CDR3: CSGHRVSGEQFF

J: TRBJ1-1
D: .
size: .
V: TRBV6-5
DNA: TGTGCCAGCAGTTACTCGACACAGGTGAACACTGAAGCTTTCTTT
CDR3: CASSYSTQVNTEAFF

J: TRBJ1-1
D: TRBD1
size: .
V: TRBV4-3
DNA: TGCGCCAGCAGCCAAAGACGACAGGGTCCTGAAGCTTTCTTT
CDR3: CASSQRRQGPEAFF